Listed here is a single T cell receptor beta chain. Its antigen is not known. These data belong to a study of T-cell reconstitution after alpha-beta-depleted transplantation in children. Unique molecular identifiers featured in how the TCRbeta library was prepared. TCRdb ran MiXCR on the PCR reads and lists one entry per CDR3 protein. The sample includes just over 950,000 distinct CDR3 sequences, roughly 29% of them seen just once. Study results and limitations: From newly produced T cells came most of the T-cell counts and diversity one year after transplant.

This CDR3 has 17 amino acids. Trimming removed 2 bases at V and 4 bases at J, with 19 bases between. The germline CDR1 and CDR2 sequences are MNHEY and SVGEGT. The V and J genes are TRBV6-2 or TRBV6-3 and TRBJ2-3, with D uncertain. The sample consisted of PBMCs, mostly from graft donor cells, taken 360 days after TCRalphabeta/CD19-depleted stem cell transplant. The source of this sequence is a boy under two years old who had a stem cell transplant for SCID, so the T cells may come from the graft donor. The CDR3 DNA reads TGTGCCAGCAGTTACGCCCAGGCTACTTTGACGGCAGATACGCAGTATTTT. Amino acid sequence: CASSYAQATLTADTQYF.